Included here is one T cell receptor beta chain sequence, with context. Antigen: not known. This sample is part of a study of cytomegalovirus exposure and HLA in healthy donors. Study conclusions and caveats: A link between a missense DCLRE1C variant and TCR beta V- and J-gene trimming emerged from a later analysis. A list of about 160 TCR beta chains associated with cytomegalovirus was given. In a later analysis, donors in an Asian-associated ancestry cluster reportedly had fewer N-insertions in productive TCRs than the cohort mean.

The primer mix had 60 Vbeta and 13 Jbeta primers. Method: immunoSEQ multiplex PCR; TCRdb's copy keeps in-frame clones and lacks some. The top ten clones hold roughly 0.73% of a sample with roughly 190,000 clones, approximately 85% of them seen once. CDR1 is SEHNR, CDR2 FQNEAQ, per germline (reference sequence). Trimming cost V 1 base and J 4 bases; bases outside gene matches: 7. CDR3 size: 17 residues. The sample consisted of PBMCs. This chain links TRBV7-9 with TRBJ1-2; 12 bases are shared with TRBD1. The receptor was isolated from a woman under 30 in good health and CMV-seronegative. The CDR3 spells CASSLDTGTGGPYGYTF. The DNA of the CDR3 is TGTGCCAGCAGCTTAGACACCGGGACAGGGGGCCCCTATGGCTACACCTTC. Based on the CDR3 plus reference TRBV7-9 and TRBJ1-2, the full variable domain is DTGVSQNPRHKITKRGQNVTFRCDPISEHNRLYWYRQTLGQGPEFLTYFQNEAQLEKSRLLSDRFSAERPKGSFSTLEIQRTEQGDSAMYLCASSLDTGTGGPYGYTFGSGTRLTVV.